This TCR beta chain was identified in a study of CD8+CD57+ T cells in acquired aplastic anemia. This clonotype showed up just a few times. Both TCR beta VDJ combination and CDR3 sequence profiling were carried out. Genomic DNA was the template for this profiling. MiXCR, applied by TCRdb to the reads, yields one record per CDR3 protein. The sample holds under 200,000 distinct CDR3 sequences; 64% are singletons and the top ten take 46%. Trimming shortened V by 5 bases and J by 5 bases, and 10 bases separated the two germline ends. CDR1 is DFQATT and CDR2 is SNEGSKA in the germline V gene (reference sequence). The length of the CDR3 is 11 residues.

Source material: sorted CD4+, CD8+, or CD8+CD57+ T cells (not recorded which) from PBMCs. V and J are TRBV20-1 and TRBJ2-7; D possibly uses TRBD1 or TRBD2 (5 bases each). The clonotype was recovered from a human donor with severe aplastic anemia or a healthy control (not recorded which). For the CDR3, the DNA is TGCAGTGCTGATTGGGGGAACGAGCAGTACTTC. Its protein is CSADWGNEQYF.